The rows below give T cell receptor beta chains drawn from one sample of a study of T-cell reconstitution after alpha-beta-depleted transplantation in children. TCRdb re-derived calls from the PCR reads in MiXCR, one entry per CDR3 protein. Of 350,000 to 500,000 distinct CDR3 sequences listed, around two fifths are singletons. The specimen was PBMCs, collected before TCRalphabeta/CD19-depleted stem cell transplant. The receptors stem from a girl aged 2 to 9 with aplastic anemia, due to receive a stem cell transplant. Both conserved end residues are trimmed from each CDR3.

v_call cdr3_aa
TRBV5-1 ASRLGTSGEYEQY
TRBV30 AWSVGTATETQY
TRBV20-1 CAYQFLTYNTGETQY
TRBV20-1 SAGTYEQF
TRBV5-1 ASSIAGVHEQF
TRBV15 ATSRVVQGTGDEQY
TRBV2 ASRKPFAGRTDTQY
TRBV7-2 ASSRTSGIHEQY
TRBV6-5 ASSLGQGAVEKLF
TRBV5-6 ASSFGLGAGELF
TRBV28 ASRRDRFYEQY
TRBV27 ASSPRGLAGEETQY
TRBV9 ASSVAGKDYEQY
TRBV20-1 SGSTGGRGNQPQH
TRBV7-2 ASSLRPPLNHETQY
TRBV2 ASSGRDRGMSYGYT
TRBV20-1 SANNRAGQPQH
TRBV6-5 ASSYSNYPPAREQF
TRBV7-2 ASSLALTSYEQY
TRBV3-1 ASSRRSGGQF
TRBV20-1 SARGHRDRGYNEQF
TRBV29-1 SERRSSYNEQF
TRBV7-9 ASSRGTSGMSQY
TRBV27 ASSFGGAGELF
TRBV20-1 SARTSGGDGETQY
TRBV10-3 AISEPPSGQYNEQF
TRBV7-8 ASSLAGQAGHEQY
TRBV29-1 SAAMNPPLFYEQY
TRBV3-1 ASSPRAGNTIY
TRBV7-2 ASSLQVRDREQF
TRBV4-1 ASSQVRDTYSGNTIY
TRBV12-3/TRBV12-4 ASSLTNRDTQY
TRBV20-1 SASHQTSGQF
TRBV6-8 ATSFGRVKGHGYT
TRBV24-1 ATRGTDLNTEAF
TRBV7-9 ASGMAQGATTQY
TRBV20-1 SAEAGQGGTEAF
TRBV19 ASSIRGGLSTDTQY
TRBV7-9 ASSSPSNEKLF
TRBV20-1 SARDSQDTSLLYEQY
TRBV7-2 ASSSYGRRTDTQY
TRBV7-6 ASSLAGITDTQY
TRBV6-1 ASSDRQGSPRGYT
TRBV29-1 SERQAGGFYNEQF
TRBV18 ASSPDRRASGANVLT
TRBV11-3 ASSLLGGNTGELF
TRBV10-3 AISDPTGLSTDTQY
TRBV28 ASSSTRDGRGGAYEQY
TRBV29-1 SVCKHPSGSTGELF
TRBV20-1 SASHQRQETQY
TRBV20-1 SARVPGQGSVNTIY
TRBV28 ATRDGGPTDTQY
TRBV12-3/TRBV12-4 ASSLSPLGVNNYGYT
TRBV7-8 ASRHLAGGQETQY
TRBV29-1 SVEDKSYGYT
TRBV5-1 ASTSDLPANTGELF